The text below deals with one T cell receptor beta chain. Its antigen remains unidentified. This CDR3 comprises 13 residues. Deletions cut 1 base from V and 3 bases from J, with 7 bases between. Germline lookup yields CDR1 SGHRS and CDR2 YFSETQ. This sample stems from a study of cytomegalovirus exposure and HLA in healthy donors. Primers: 60 Vbeta forward and 13 Jbeta reverse. TCRdb's table, derived via immunoSEQ multiplex PCR, lists solely in-frame clones and lacks some. This sample carries over 75,000 clones, roughly 79% of them seen once, and the ten largest clones take approximately 5.7%. General study results and limits: Available immune exposure information was restricted to CMV serostatus only. In all likelihood, a cluster of highly shared sequence variants was a sequencing artifact. Rarity held for most TCR sequences, but there were some public TCRs that occurred in many donors. Specific recognition of CMV antigens was confirmed in vitro for a few chains (all CMV-associated).

This chain connects TRBV5-1 to TRBJ1-1; possible D gene TRBD1, 5 bases. The sequence came from a female donor in good health and CMV-seronegative. Sequencing was done on a sample of PBMCs. CDR3 in amino acids: CASSLQGHTEAFF. CDR3 in DNA: TGCGCCAGCAGCTTGCAGGGTCACACTGAAGCTTTCTTT.